Sequencing of this T cell receptor beta chain was carried out in a study of regulatory T cells in long-lasting Graves disease. Comment on this clonotype: Antigen: not known.

The CDR3 contains 15 residues. V lost 1 base to trimming and J lost 5 bases; unmatched junction nucleotides: 5. CDR1 is SGHTA and CDR2 is FQGTGA in the germline V gene. Points from the study as a whole: Persistent disease showed a preference for TRBV28, TRBJ1-2 and TRBJ2-5.

Building of the TCR beta libraries involved iRepertoire HTBI primers and Arm-PCR of CDR3 regions. TCRdb re-analysed the multiplex PCR reads in MiXCR, keeping a single row per CDR3 protein. The table records hundreds of thousands of distinct CDR3 sequences, over 14% of them present only once. Time point of the sample: newly diagnosed GD, antithyroid drugs for less than 3 months. From PBMCs, RNA was extracted and then used to make the TCR library. The same sample was also used in a study of T cells in Graves' hyperthyroidism and ophthalmopathy. Per that paper: An initial round of RT-PCR targeting the TCR CDR3 relied on the HTBI primer set.

The chain links TRBV7-3 to TRBJ2-1; the match to TRBD2 covers 7 bases. Sequenced here: peripheral blood mononuclear cells (PBMCs), sampled at new diagnosis, from a patient treated with antithyroid drugs. The receptor was derived from a woman between 35 and 50 years old with Graves disease. CDR3 amino acids: CASSLNSGQHNEQFF. The CDR3 bases are TGTGCCAGCAGCTTAAATAGCGGGCAACACAATGAGCAGTTCTTC.